One sample yielded the 5 T cell receptor beta chains listed below, sequenced in a study of T cells in tuberculosis. Assay: immunoSEQ multiplex PCR; the TCRdb copy retains only in-frame clones and omits some. The table records roughly 30,000 clones, 91% of them present only once. Sequences were obtained from PBMCs. Receptor source: a donor aged 10 to 29 with latent tuberculosis or without tuberculosis infection.

The V call is TRBV19, the J call TRBJ1-5, with D perhaps TRBD1 (5 bases). The germline gives CDR1 LNHDA, CDR2 SQIVND (reference sequence). The CDR3 consists of 15 residues. Trimming cost V 0 bases and J 7 bases, with 13 bases left between them. The CDR3 loop is CASSIDPGRLQPQHF. The DNA of the CDR3 is TGTGCCAGTAGTATAGACCCAGGGCGGTTACAGCCCCAGCATTTT.

The rearrangement uses TRBV7-6 and TRBJ1-4; weak D call: TRBD1 (6 bases). V lost 4 bases to trimming and J lost 14 bases, with 14 bases between them. The germline V gene encodes CDR1 SGHVS and CDR2 FNYEAQ. CDR3 length equals 12 residues. CDR3 nucleotide sequence: TGTGCCAGCAGCTCGAAGGGAGGGGGGCTGTTTTTT. Translating gives CASSSKGGGLFF.

V gene TRBV5-4 combines with J gene TRBJ2-1; D gene uncertain. This CDR3 is 12 amino acids long. Trimming removed 1 base from V and 7 bases from J, with 6 bases in between. Per germline, CDR1 SGHNT and CDR2 YYREEE (reference sequence). In DNA form, the CDR3 reads TGTGCCAGCAGCTTGCCCAGGAATGAGCAGTTCTTC. Its protein is CASSLPRNEQFF.

The J gene is TRBJ2-7, the V gene TRBV27, with 10 bases lining up with TRBD1. The ends lost 6 bases at V and 0 bases at J; junction bases unmatched: 5. Germline values: CDR1 MNHEY, CDR2 SMNVEV (reference sequence). This CDR3 is 15 amino acids long. The CDR3 DNA reads TGTGCCAGCAGGAGGGACAGGGGCACCTCCTACGAGCAGTACTTC. This gives the protein CASRRDRGTSYEQYF.

J is TRBJ1-1 and V is TRBV19; TRBD1 agrees at 9 bases. J was trimmed by 3 bases and V by 7 bases; bases with no gene match: 12. The CDR3 is 16 amino acids. Germline loops: CDR1 LNHDA, CDR2 SQIVND (reference sequence). The CDR3, as DNA: TGTGCCAGTACACCTTTTGGGACAGGGTTGGACACTGAAGCTTTCTTT. Encoded protein: CASTPFGTGLDTEAFF.